This is a list of T cell receptor beta chains from one sample in a study of cytomegalovirus exposure and HLA in healthy donors. Data came from immunoSEQ multiplex PCR; TCRdb stores just in-frame clones and leaves some out. The table includes under 65,000 clones, 90% to 95% detected once. The sample comprised PBMCs. The receptors were sampled from a young woman in good health and CMV-seropositive. CDR3s include the opening cysteine and the closing phenylalanine or tryptophan. The D gene is left open where the match is weak. Not every row has a clone size; where given, it reads once, few, many or a size class.

abundance,d_gene,v_gene,j_gene,CDR3nt,CDR3aa
NA,TRBD1,TRBV5-1,TRBJ1-4,TGCGCCAGCCGCCCGCCTGAAGGGGGCGGAGGCGAAAAACTGTTTTTT,CASRPPEGGGGEKLFF
NA,NA,TRBV10-3,TRBJ2-1,TGTGCCATACGGGACTCCGGGGGAAATGAGCAGTTCTTC,CAIRDSGGNEQFF
NA,NA,TRBV2,TRBJ2-7,TGTGCCAGCTTGGCGCTCAGGGCCATCCTCTACGAGCAGTACTTC,CASLALRAILYEQYF
NA,TRBD2,TRBV9,TRBJ2-1,TGTGCCAGCAGCGGGTCTTGGCGGGAGGGCCTCTACAATGAGCAGTTCTTC,CASSGSWREGLYNEQFF
NA,TRBD2,TRBV7-3,TRBJ2-7,TGTGCCAGCAGCTTAATCAGCGGGGGGGCCATCGAGCAGTACTTC,CASSLISGGAIEQYF
NA,NA,TRBV4-3,TRBJ2-2,TGCGCCAGCAGCCAAGGAGGTTTAGGGACTACCGGGGAGCTGTTTTTT,CASSQGGLGTTGELFF
NA,NA,TRBV28,TRBJ2-7,TGTGCCAGCAGCCGGTCTAACGAGCAGTACTTC,CASSRSNEQYF
NA,TRBD2,TRBV11-2,TRBJ2-3,TGTGCCAGCAGCCCCAGCGGGAGTTCGCAGTATTTT,CASSPSGSSQYF
once,TRBD2,TRBV6-1,TRBJ2-5,TGTGCCAGCCGGACGAGCGGGGGGGCCCGGGAGACCCAGTACTTC,CASRTSGGARETQYF
NA,TRBD1,TRBV27,TRBJ2-7,TGTGCCAGCAGTTATTTCCGGGACAGGGTTGCCGAGCAGTACTTC,CASSYFRDRVAEQYF
NA,TRBD1,TRBV12-5,TRBJ2-1,TGTGCTAGTTCCGCGGGACAGGGAAAGATTGGTGAGCAGTTCTTC,CASSAGQGKIGEQFF
NA,NA,TRBV29-1,TRBJ2-1,TGCAGCGTTGAAGGGTTCAGGTACAATGAGCAGTTCTTC,CSVEGFRYNEQFF
NA,TRBD1,TRBV14,TRBJ1-2,TGTGCCAGCAGCCAAGTACGGACCGGGACAGTGAATTATGGCTACACCTTC,CASSQVRTGTVNYGYTF
once,NA,TRBV13,TRBJ2-2,TGTGCCAGCAGCTTTATCATCCCATCGGGTTCGAACACCGGGGAGCTGTTTTTT,CASSFIIPSGSNTGELFF
once,NA,TRBV27,TRBJ1-4,TGTGCCAGCGGCACAACTAATGAAAAACTGTTTTTT,CASGTTNEKLFF
NA,NA,TRBV7-2,TRBJ2-3,TGTGCCAGCAGCTTAGGTATGGCAACCCGAACAGATACGCAGTATTTT,CASSLGMATRTDTQYF
NA,TRBD1,TRBV11-2,TRBJ2-3,TGTGCCAGCAGCTGGAGGCAGGGGGCCAGCACAGATACGCAGTATTTT,CASSWRQGASTDTQYF
NA,NA,TRBV29-1,TRBJ1-2,TGCAGCGTTGATTCTATGGGGCCGGCGACGGGCTACACCTTC,CSVDSMGPATGYTF
NA,TRBD1,TRBV7-9,TRBJ2-7,TGTGCCAGCATTTCGACAGGGCAGGGGACGTACGAGCAGTACTTC,CASISTGQGTYEQYF
NA,NA,TRBV6-1,TRBJ2-1,TGTGCCAGCAGTGAAACCAGGCGAGAGCAGTTCTTC,CASSETRREQFF
NA,NA,TRBV6-5,TRBJ1-5,TGTGCCAGCAGGGACAGTACCAATCAGCCCCAGCATTTT,CASRDSTNQPQHF
NA,NA,TRBV28,TRBJ1-1,TGTGCCAGCAGTATGGACAGTCCGAACACTGAAGCTTTCTTT,CASSMDSPNTEAFF
NA,NA,TRBV28,TRBJ1-2,TGTGCCAGCAGCCACCGAGGGGGCTACACCTTC,CASSHRGGYTF
once,TRBD2,TRBV5-1,TRBJ2-5,TGCGCCAGCAGCGAGGGACTAAGAGAGACCCAGTACTTC,CASSEGLRETQYF
NA,TRBD1,TRBV7-9,TRBJ1-5,TGTGCCAGCAGGCAAAGTCCGGGACAGGGATACAATCAGCCCCAGCATTTT,CASRQSPGQGYNQPQHF
NA,NA,TRBV7-3,TRBJ2-1,TGTGCCAGCAGCTTGACCCTAGCTCGGCATGAGCAGTTCTTC,CASSLTLARHEQFF
once,TRBD1,TRBV19,TRBJ1-2,TGTGCCAGTAGTAACGGCCTCGGGACAGGGAAGGATGGCTACACCTTC,CASSNGLGTGKDGYTF
NA,NA,TRBV28,TRBJ2-7,TGTGCCAGCAGTTTCGACTGGAGCTCCTACGAGCAGTACTTC,CASSFDWSSYEQYF
NA,TRBD1,TRBV9,TRBJ1-1,TGTGCCAGCAGCCTGGACAGGGGGCCTGAAGCTTTCTTT,CASSLDRGPEAFF
once,TRBD2,TRBV6-5,TRBJ2-1,TGTGCCAGCAGCCGGACTAGCGGGGGTTACAATGAGCAGTTCTTC,CASSRTSGGYNEQFF
NA,NA,TRBV10-3,TRBJ1-2,TGTGCCATCAGTGGAGAAGGGGAAGCTAACTATGGCTACACCTTC,CAISGEGEANYGYTF
NA,NA,TRBV2,TRBJ1-3,TGTGCCAGCCGAGGATCTGATTCGCCTGGAAACACCATATATTTT,CASRGSDSPGNTIYF
NA,TRBD2,TRBV5-1,TRBJ2-5,TGCGCCAGCAGCTTGGGCGGGGGGGTACAAGAGACCCAGTACTTC,CASSLGGGVQETQYF
NA,NA,TRBV6-4,TRBJ2-5,TGTGCCAGCAGTTTGGAGGGCGGCAGGGAAGAGACCCAGTACTTC,CASSLEGGREETQYF
NA,TRBD1,TRBV7-9,TRBJ2-1,TGTGCCAGCAGCCACCGGGGACAGGGCTACAATGAGCAGTTCTTC,CASSHRGQGYNEQFF
NA,TRBD2,TRBV29-1,TRBJ2-1,TGCAGCGCTCCAGACATGGCGGGAGATCTTAATGAGCAGTTCTTC,CSAPDMAGDLNEQFF
NA,TRBD2,TRBV28,TRBJ2-1,TGTGCCAGCAGCGCCACTAGCGGGGTTATCAATGAGCAGTTCTTC,CASSATSGVINEQFF
NA,NA,TRBV5-8,TRBJ1-1,TGTGCCAGCAGCCAGAGGTGGCAGAACACTGAAGCTTTCTTT,CASSQRWQNTEAFF
NA,TRBD2,TRBV10-2,TRBJ2-1,TGCGCCAGCAGGTTTTTTGAGGTGCTAGCGGGAGACAATGAGCAGTTCTTC,CASRFFEVLAGDNEQFF
once,NA,TRBV7-2,TRBJ2-5,TGTGCCAGCAGCCCAGGGGTCTGGGAGACCCAGTACTTC,CASSPGVWETQYF
NA,NA,TRBV5-5,TRBJ2-5,TGTGCCAGCAGCTTCGTCTTGGGCCGGGGAGGGACCCAGTACTTC,CASSFVLGRGGTQYF
NA,TRBD1,TRBV7-8,TRBJ1-2,TGTGCCAGCAGCTTAGCTGGGACAGGGGTAAAAGGGGGCTATGGCTACACCTTC,CASSLAGTGVKGGYGYTF
once,NA,TRBV28,TRBJ2-2,TGTGCCAGCATCCCCTTTAGAGAGGGTTGGGTCTTGGACACCGGGGAGCTGTTTTTT,CASIPFREGWVLDTGELFF
NA,NA,TRBV5-4,TRBJ2-3,TGTGCCAGCAGCGGGGGGTGGGAGGCCCCCCTCGGTCCGCAGTATTTT,CASSGGWEAPLGPQYF
NA,TRBD1,TRBV6-1,TRBJ2-2,TGTGCCAGCAGAGTTTCGACAGGGGGCCACGGGGAGCTGTTTTTT,CASRVSTGGHGELFF